The clone carrying this T cell receptor beta chain showed up many times. These data come from a study of blood T cells in healthy people across ages. The CDR3 is 10 residues long. The ends were cut back, 6 bases at V and 6 bases at J, with 8 bases in the middle. The V gene's germline CDR1 is SQVTM and CDR2 ANQGSEA. For the second PCR, which ran for roughly 6 to 11 cycles, a sample-barcoded 5' primer and a J-beta primer mix were used. TCRdb passed the 5' RACE reads through MiXCR, listing each CDR3 protein once. The sample gives some 1.5 million distinct CDR3 sequences, about 28% of which show up once; about 7.7% is in the top ten. Individuals who donated were healthy Caucasians from Russia aged roughly 6 to 90.

The sequencing input was blood. This clonotype was sampled from a woman in her twenties or thirties in good health. V and J are TRBV29-1 and TRBJ2-5, with unresolved D. The CDR3 DNA reads as TGCAGCGTCGAAATAAAGACCCAGTACTTC. Encoded protein: CSVEIKTQYF. The full variable domain, in which reference TRBV29-1 and TRBJ2-5 provide the parts outside the CDR3, is SAVISQKPSRDICQRGTSLTIQCQVDSQVTMMFWYRQQPGQSLTLIATANQGSEATYESGFVIDKFPISRPNLTFSTLTVSNMSPEDSSIYLCSVEIKTQYFGPGTRLLVL.